The 20 T cell receptor beta chains presented below share a single source sample, sequenced in a study of blood T cell repertoires in COVID-19. Profiled with immunoSEQ multiplex PCR; TCRdb holds only in-frame clones, not every one. The data hold some 230,000 clones, with around 84% observed a single time. The sample consisted of peripheral blood. Receptors originate from a man aged 40-55 years with acute or convalescent COVID-19.

This chain joins TRBV4-3 and TRBJ1-2, with D unresolved. The V and J ends lost 0 bases and 7 bases respectively, with 9 bases between them. This CDR3 is built from 13 residues. Germline values: CDR1 LGHNA, CDR2 YSLEER. In nucleotides, the CDR3 is TGCGCCAGCAGCCAAGAGAACGGGAGTGGCTACACCTTC. Its translation: CASSQENGSGYTF.

The chain joins TRBV30 to TRBJ1-3; perhaps TRBD1 as D (5 bases). This CDR3 spans 12 amino acids. Trimming pared 3 bases from V and 11 bases from J, leaving 14 bases between. Germline V gene data show CDR1 as GTSNPN and CDR2 as SVGIG (reference sequence). The CDR3 reads CAWSDSGVPIYF. In DNA, the CDR3 is TGTGCCTGGAGCGACTCGGGGGTCCCCATATATTTT.

The chain carries TRBV24-1 and TRBJ1-5, with D maybe TRBD1 (6 bases). The CDR3 length is 16 residues. Per germline, CDR1 KGHDR and CDR2 SFDVKD. V was cut by 4 bases and J by 1 base, with 13 bases left in between. This chain's CDR3 is CATSDRFTGSNQPQHF. Written as DNA, the CDR3 is TGTGCCACCAGTGACCGATTCACAGGGAGCAATCAGCCCCAGCATTTT.

The chain uses TRBV4-2 and TRBJ1-2, with TRBD1 matching 11 bases. Germline CDR1 and CDR2: LGHNA and YNFKEQ. The CDR3 length is 16 residues. V trimming: 0 bases; J trimming: 4 bases; junction bases outside the gene matches: 4. CDR3 protein: CASSQDPGTGGYGYTF. The CDR3 DNA reads TGTGCCAGCAGCCAAGATCCCGGGACAGGGGGCTATGGCTACACCTTC.

The rearrangement joins TRBV18 to TRBJ1-6; possibly TRBD1 for D (6 bases). The CDR3 consists of 16 residues. V shed 4 bases and J shed 11 bases, with 21 bases lying between them. Germline CDR1 is KGHSH and CDR2 is LQKENI. DNA of the CDR3: TGTGCCAGCTCACACCCCAACAGGGAAATGGGGGCACCCCTCCACTTT. Translation: CASSHPNREMGAPLHF.

The chain links TRBV30 to TRBJ1-1, with 7 bases lining up with TRBD1. Germline CDR1 GTSNPN, CDR2 SVGIG (reference sequence). With V trimmed by 3 bases and J by 7 bases, 5 bases remained unmatched. The CDR3 covers 12 residues. CDR3 in DNA: TGTGCCTGGAGCAAGGGGGCCGGTGAAGCTTTCTTT. This encodes CAWSKGAGEAFF.

V and J are TRBV19 and TRBJ1-2; 7 nucleotides line up with TRBD1. This CDR3 spans 14 amino acids. V trimming: 5 bases; J trimming: 2 bases; junction bases outside the gene matches: 5. From germline, CDR1 is LNHDA and CDR2 SQIVND (reference sequence). CDR3 DNA: TGTGCCAGTAGTCTTAGACAGGGAAACTATGGCTACACCTTC. It codes for CASSLRQGNYGYTF.

The rearrangement uses TRBV19 and TRBJ1-4, with TRBD1 matching 8 bases. CDR3 length: 17 residues. V shed 2 bases and J 4 bases; nucleotides not matched to a gene: 9. CDR1 is LNHDA and CDR2 is SQIVND in the germline V gene (reference sequence). CDR3 sequence reads: CASSILYQGASNEKLFF. The CDR3 DNA sequence: TGTGCCAGTAGTATATTGTACCAGGGGGCGAGTAATGAAAAACTGTTTTTT.

The V gene is TRBV5-4, the J gene TRBJ2-2; TRBD2 is a possible D gene (6 bases). Germline-derived CDR1 and CDR2 are SGHNT and YYREEE (reference sequence). Deletions cut 3 bases from V and 5 bases from J, with 17 bases between. This CDR3 contains 16 residues. The CDR3 reads CASSSSGTSYTGELFF. The CDR3 DNA reads as TGTGCCAGCAGCTCCTCCGGGACTTCCTATACCGGGGAGCTGTTTTTT.

V and J are TRBV7-3 and TRBJ2-3; 7 bases agree with TRBD2. V shed 7 bases and J 4 bases; nucleotides not matched to a gene: 11. This CDR3 has 15 amino acids. Germline CDR1 reads SGHTA; CDR2 reads FQGTGA. The CDR3 coding sequence is TGTGCCAGCACCCAAGGTCGGGGGGTGGCAGATACGCAGTATTTT. Its protein product is CASTQGRGVADTQYF.

V is TRBV4-1 and J is TRBJ1-4; D is unclear. Germline V gene sequence: CDR1 MGHRA, CDR2 YSYEKL. The CDR3 spans 15 residues. Trimming removed 1 base at V and 2 bases at J, with 8 bases between. CDR3 region: CASSQVSGTNEKLFF. The CDR3, as DNA: TGCGCCAGCAGCCAAGTTTCCGGTACTAATGAAAAACTGTTTTTT.

The chain employs TRBV11-2 and TRBJ2-5, with TRBD1 matching 9 bases. The CDR3 contains 16 residues. Germline V lookup: CDR1 SGHAT, CDR2 FQNNGV. Losses at the gene ends were 5 bases for V and 5 bases for J; bases not matched to a gene: 12. The CDR3, as DNA: TGTGCCAGCAGCACTGTGGGGACAGGGAAGGGGGAGACCCAGTACTTC. This gives the protein CASSTVGTGKGETQYF.

The rearrangement joins TRBV3-1 (or the pseudogene TRBV3-2) to TRBJ1-1, with D perhaps TRBD1 (5 bases). The germline gives CDR1 LGHDT, CDR2 YNNKEL (reference sequence). There are 14 residues in the CDR3. Trimming stripped 1 base from V and 7 bases from J, with 13 bases between. The CDR3 nucleotides are TGTGCCAGCAGCCAAGGATATAGGGGTATTGAAGCTTTCTTT. It encodes CASSQGYRGIEAFF.

This clone was recorded a few times. The chain links TRBV28 to TRBJ1-6; D possibly corresponds to TRBD1 (6 bases). The CDR3 has 16 residues. V shed 8 bases and J shed 6 bases, with 20 bases lying between them. Germline-derived CDR1 and CDR2 are MDHEN and SYDVKM. The CDR3 DNA reads as TGTGCCAGCCAGACTTTGGACAGCGGGACTAATTCACCCCTCCACTTT. It specifies CASQTLDSGTNSPLHF.

This chain connects TRBV3-1 (or the pseudogene TRBV3-2) to TRBJ2-3, with 12 positions matching TRBD2. CDR1 and CDR2 (germline): LGHDT, YNNKEL (reference sequence). Losses at the gene ends were 5 bases for V and 1 base for J; bases not matched to a gene: 7. This CDR3 contains 17 residues. CDR3 amino acids: CASSTTSGGQGTDTQYF. The DNA of the CDR3 is TGTGCCAGCAGCACGACTAGCGGGGGACAGGGCACAGATACGCAGTATTTT.

The chain is built from TRBV5-1 and TRBJ2-5, with D possibly TRBD1 on 6 matching bases. V was cut by 2 bases and J by 5 bases, with 10 bases left in between. Germline loops: CDR1 SGHRS, CDR2 YFSETQ. This CDR3 contains 13 residues. The CDR3 here is CASSLGQPETQYF. In nucleotides, the CDR3 is TGCGCCAGCAGCTTAGGACAGCCGGAGACCCAGTACTTC.

This chain joins TRBV27 and TRBJ1-2, with D maybe TRBD1 (5 bases). CDR1 is MNHEY and CDR2 is SMNVEV in the germline V gene (reference sequence). The CDR3 length is 13 residues. V was cut by 6 bases and J by 5 bases, with 13 bases left in between. The CDR3 region is CASRGGKGYGYTF. The CDR3 DNA follows: TGTGCCAGCAGGGGGGGAAAGGGGTATGGCTACACCTTC.

The chain joins TRBV5-1 to TRBJ1-2; TRBD1 agrees at 9 bases. The CDR3 totals 14 residues. Germline CDR1 is SGHRS and CDR2 is YFSETQ. V dropped 3 bases and J dropped 4; count of bases not matched to a gene: 4. The chain's CDR3 is CASSYVQGAYGYTF. CDR3 in DNA: TGCGCCAGCAGCTACGTACAGGGGGCCTATGGCTACACCTTC. Combining the CDR3 with reference TRBV5-1 and TRBJ1-2 gives the whole variable domain KAGVTQTPRYLIKTRGQQVTLSCSPISGHRSVSWYQQTPGQGLQFLFEYFSETQRNKGNFPGRFSGRQFSNSRSEMNVSTLELGDSALYLCASSYVQGAYGYTFGSGTRLTVV.

The chain joins TRBV10-3 to TRBJ2-5, with TRBD2 matching over 13 bases. Germline CDR1 and CDR2: ENHRY and SYGVKD. V lost 3 bases and J lost 1; bases outside the gene matches: 11. CDR3 length equals 19 residues. CDR3 in DNA: TGTGCCATCAGTGATCCCACGACTAGCGGGGGGATGTTCCAAGAGACCCAGTACTTC. Its translation: CAISDPTTSGGMFQETQYF.

This clone was counted a few times. The rearrangement uses TRBV7-2 and TRBJ2-7, with 9 nucleotides matching TRBD1. Germline loops: CDR1 SGHTA, CDR2 FQGNSA. The CDR3 spans 15 residues. The J segment lost 5 bases and the V segment lost 5 bases, leaving 10 bases of the junction unmatched. The CDR3, as DNA: TGTGCCAGCAGCCCGTACAGGGGGCAAGAGAACGAGCAGTACTTC. It yields the protein CASSPYRGQENEQYF.